A single T cell receptor beta chain is shown here with its context. This entry is derived from a study of OX40 agonist ivuxolimab in advanced cancers. V was cut by 5 bases and J by 5 bases, with 13 bases left in between. The CDR3 is 13 residues long. CDR1 and CDR2 (germline): SEHNR, FQNEAQ (reference sequence). Only in-frame clones appear in the TCRdb table, and some are missing; sequencing was by immunoSEQ multiplex PCR. The table has under 50,000 clones, approximately 80% seen once; the top ten hold more than 6.5%. The V and J genes are TRBV7-9 and TRBJ2-7; the D gene is possibly TRBD2 (7 bases). This material consisted of CD4+ or CD8+ T cells sorted from blood, taken in a trial of the OX40 agonist ivuxolimab. The source of this sequence is an adult with an advanced solid tumor such as melanoma, head and neck, liver or kidney cancer. The chain's CDR3 is CASSGGAIHEQYF. The CDR3 nucleotides read TGTGCCAGCAGCGGGGGGGCCATCCACGAGCAGTACTTC.